Included here is one TCR beta chain sequence, with context. The treatment denotes: oral pan-JAK inhibitor, 5-10 mg twice daily. Individuals with alopecia areata gave both lesional scalp punch biopsies and peripheral blood for collection. These data originate in a study of CD8+ T cells in alopecia areata. Sequencing templates came from extracted RNA that was reverse transcribed into cDNA. The data were produced by immunoSEQ multiplex PCR, yet TCRdb's version contains in-frame clones alone and is incomplete. Of under 350,000 clones listed, over 45% are singletons. This CDR3 is built from 15 residues. Per the germline V gene, CDR1 is LGHNA and CDR2 is YNFKEQ. Trimming took off 0 bases at V and 1 base at J, with 9 bases between the two ends.

The sequence came from a human donor with alopecia areata. The source material was CD4+ T cells sorted from blood, sampled at week 24, from a patient treated with tofacitinib. The V gene is TRBV4-2, the J gene TRBJ1-1, with D tentatively TRBD1 (6 bases). Written as DNA, the CDR3 is TGTGCCAGCAGCCAAGACGGACAGCAGAACACTGAAGCTTTCTTT. This codes for CASSQDGQQNTEAFF.